The rows below give T cell receptor beta chains drawn from one sample of a study of OX40 agonist ivuxolimab in advanced cancers. TCRdb's copy holds only in-frame clones and misses some; the assay was immunoSEQ multiplex PCR. In the table there are around 70,000 clones, over 75% of which are singletons. The source was CD4+ or CD8+ T cells sorted from blood, collected in a trial of the OX40 agonist ivuxolimab. These receptors were taken from an adult with an advanced solid tumor such as melanoma, head and neck, liver or kidney cancer. CDR3s include the opening cysteine and the closing phenylalanine or tryptophan. A D gene is named only where the DNA matches it firmly. Rows may omit the clone size; those that give it use once, few, many or a size class.

size | J | D | V | DNA | CDR3
- | TRBJ2-7 | - | TRBV6-5 | TGTGCCAGCAGCCCCAAGATCTCCTCCTACGAGCAGTACTTC | CASSPKISSYEQYF
- | TRBJ2-7 | TRBD2 | TRBV4-2 | TGTGCCAGCAGCCCGGGACTAGAGTACGAGCAGTACTTC | CASSPGLEYEQYF
- | TRBJ2-5 | - | TRBV18 | TGTGCCAGCTCACCCCTCGAAGGGGGTGGTGTGGGACTGCAAGAGACCCAGTACTTC | CASSPLEGGGVGLQETQYF
- | TRBJ1-1 | TRBD1 | TRBV10-3 | TGTGCCATCAGTGTCACAGGGGGCACTGAAGCTTTCTTT | CAISVTGGTEAFF
- | TRBJ2-3 | - | TRBV29-1 | TGCAGCGTTGCGACTATCACAGATACGCAGTATTTT | CSVATITDTQYF
- | TRBJ2-1 | - | TRBV7-9 | TGTGCCAGCAGCTTAAAGATTAGGTTAGGCAATGAGCAGTTCTTC | CASSLKIRLGNEQFF
- | TRBJ2-2 | - | TRBV9 | TGTGCCAGCAGCCCGATAGCGGTGTACACCGGGGAGCTGTTTTTT | CASSPIAVYTGELFF
- | TRBJ2-2 | - | TRBV11-2 | TGTGCCAGCACCCGAGGAGGGATCACCGGGGAGCTGTTTTTT | CASTRGGITGELFF
once | TRBJ2-7 | - | TRBV23-1 | TGCGCCAGCAGCTCACAGGGCGAGCAGTACTTC | CASSSQGEQYF
- | TRBJ1-2 | TRBD1 | TRBV5-4 | TGTGCCAGCAGCCCCGGGACAGGGGATTGGTATGGCTACACCTTC | CASSPGTGDWYGYTF
- | TRBJ2-7 | - | TRBV30 | TGTGCCTGGAGTCGCTTTGGAGGGTACGAGCAGTACTTC | CAWSRFGGYEQYF
- | TRBJ1-5 | - | TRBV28 | TGTGCCAGCAGACTGCACAGGGAAGGAAGCAATCAGCCCCAGCATTTT | CASRLHREGSNQPQHF
- | TRBJ2-5 | TRBD2 | TRBV9 | TGTGCCAGCAGCGAAGGGACTAGCGGGTACCAAGAGACCCAGTACTTC | CASSEGTSGYQETQYF
- | TRBJ1-1 | - | TRBV14 | TGTGCCAGCAGCCAAAGAGCGCAGGCGAACACTGAAGCTTTCTTT | CASSQRAQANTEAFF
- | TRBJ2-1 | TRBD2 | TRBV7-2 | TGTGCCAGCAAGTTGACTAGCGGGAGTAGTGAGCAGTTCTTC | CASKLTSGSSEQFF
- | TRBJ2-2 | TRBD1 | TRBV18 | TGTGCCAGCTCACCACAAGGGACAGGGAACACCGGGGAGCTGTTTTTT | CASSPQGTGNTGELFF
- | TRBJ1-4 | TRBD1 | TRBV13 | TGTGCCAGCAGGCCAACAGGGGAGGGAGAAAAACTGTTTTTT | CASRPTGEGEKLFF
few | TRBJ1-5 | - | TRBV7-9 | TGTGCCAGCAGCCCCGGGGGTGCCAGGGTGGGTCAGCCCCAGCATTTT | CASSPGGARVGQPQHF
- | TRBJ1-2 | TRBD1 | TRBV28 | TGTGCCAGCAGGCCGACAGGGAGCTATGGCTACACCTTC | CASRPTGSYGYTF
- | TRBJ1-3 | TRBD1 | TRBV13 | TGTGCCAGCAGCTTATTCAGGGGGAACACCATATATTTT | CASSLFRGNTIYF
- | TRBJ2-7 | - | TRBV15 | TGTGCCACCAGCAGAGATCTCGGTCTGCTGGCCCACGAGCAGTACTTC | CATSRDLGLLAHEQYF
- | TRBJ2-3 | TRBD1 | TRBV18 | TGTGCCAGCTCATACCGGGACAGGGGGACTAGCTGGTTGGATACGCAGTATTTT | CASSYRDRGTSWLDTQYF
- | TRBJ2-7 | TRBD1 | TRBV5-6 | TGTGCCAGCAGCTGGTACGGTGGGACAGGGGCCCACGAGCAGTACTTC | CASSWYGGTGAHEQYF
- | TRBJ2-2 | - | TRBV27 | TGTGCCAGCAGTTTTATACGGGGGGCCCAGATGATCGGGGAGCTGTTTTTT | CASSFIRGAQMIGELFF
- | TRBJ1-1 | - | TRBV4-2 | TGTGCCAGCAGCCAAGATAAGAAATTGAACACTGAAGCTTTCTTT | CASSQDKKLNTEAFF
- | TRBJ1-5 | - | TRBV10-3 | TGTGCCATCAGTGAGTCGTGGGGTGCAGGACCCCAGCATTTT | CAISESWGAGPQHF
- | TRBJ2-5 | - | TRBV18 | TGTGCCAGCTCATCACAGGGTGAAGAGACCCAGTACTTC | CASSSQGEETQYF
- | TRBJ2-1 | TRBD2 | TRBV7-2 | TGTGCCAGCGGTAGCGGGGGCAATGAGCAGTTCTTC | CASGSGGNEQFF
- | TRBJ2-5 | TRBD2 | TRBV7-3 | TGTGCCAGCAGCTCAACTAGCGGGAGGGGTGGGGAGACCCAGTACTTC | CASSSTSGRGGETQYF
- | TRBJ1-2 | - | TRBV6-5 | TGTGCCAGCGGCCAGGGGCACAGCTATGGCTACACCTTC | CASGQGHSYGYTF
- | TRBJ2-3 | - | TRBV7-2 | TGTGCCAGCAGCTTAGTGGGAACAGGGGGGGCAGATACGCAGTATTTT | CASSLVGTGGADTQYF
few | TRBJ1-5 | - | TRBV29-1 | TGCAGCGTTGAAGATCGACGGGGTCCCCAGCATTTT | CSVEDRRGPQHF
- | TRBJ1-1 | - | TRBV28 | TGTGCCAGCAGTTTATCGGGGGTCCCTGAAGCTTTCTTT | CASSLSGVPEAFF
- | TRBJ2-4 | - | TRBV4-1 | TGCGCCAGCAGCCAAGATATTTCAGGGCGAAACATTCAGTACTTC | CASSQDISGRNIQYF
- | TRBJ1-3 | TRBD1 | TRBV29-1 | TGCAGCGTTGTAGGACAGGCAAACACCATATATTTT | CSVVGQANTIYF
- | TRBJ1-5 | - | TRBV7-2 | TGTGCCAGCAGCCCCTGGGGCCAATCCGGAGGTGAGCCCCAGCATTTT | CASSPWGQSGGEPQHF
- | TRBJ2-5 | TRBD2 | TRBV6-1 | TGTGCCAGCAGCGGACTAGCGGGAGGGAAAGAGACCCAGTACTTC | CASSGLAGGKETQYF
- | TRBJ1-2 | TRBD1 | TRBV28 | TGTGCCAGCAGTTCAGGGCCGACAGGGGACTATGGCTACACCTTC | CASSSGPTGDYGYTF
- | TRBJ1-1 | TRBD1 | TRBV28 | TGTGCCAGCAGTCCACCCTACCTACCTTACAGGGGACGAACTGAAGCTTTCTTT | CASSPPYLPYRGRTEAFF
- | TRBJ2-2 | TRBD1 | TRBV28 | TGTGCCAGCAGTTCGCGGGGACAGGCGAACACCGGGGAGCTGTTTTTT | CASSSRGQANTGELFF
- | TRBJ2-5 | TRBD2 | TRBV7-9 | TGTGCCAGCAGCTTAGTGGCTAGCGGAGGAGAGACCCAGTACTTC | CASSLVASGGETQYF
- | TRBJ1-4 | - | TRBV15 | TGTGCCACCAGCAGAGTTCTCGGACAGATCCGCGAAAAACTGTTTTTT | CATSRVLGQIREKLFF
- | TRBJ2-7 | - | TRBV7-2 | TGTGCCAGCAGCTTAGTGGAGGATGTCGGCTACGAGCAGTACTTC | CASSLVEDVGYEQYF